This T cell receptor beta chain is from a study of T cells after yellow fever vaccination. TCRdb itself ran the 5' RACE reads through MiXCR, one entry per CDR3 protein. The table has about 400,000 distinct CDR3 sequences, 6.2% seen once. The CDR3 extends over 14 amino acids. V dropped 2 bases and J dropped 4; count of bases not matched to a gene: 5. CDR1 is SGHAT, CDR2 FQNNGV, per germline. The chain employs TRBV11-2 and TRBJ2-7; 7 positions match TRBD2. The TCR comes from a man younger than 45 who received the YFV17D yellow fever vaccine. The source was PBMCs, collected 5 days after the yellow fever booster vaccination. In nucleotides, the CDR3 is TGTGCCAGCAGCTTAAGTATTAGCGGGTACGAGCAGTACTTC. Residues: CASSLSISGYEQYF.